This T cell receptor (beta chain) was found in a study of blood T cell repertoires in COVID-19. Study context: The origin of the acute and convalescent COVID-19 samples was the United States, Italy and Spain. PBMCs, B-cell-depleted T cells, or T cells were the source of the cDNA or gDNA that made up the material.

Methods used by the authors: For nucleated cells, counts were estimated from reference gene primer amplification. Method: immunoSEQ multiplex PCR; TCRdb's copy keeps in-frame clones and lacks some. V and J calls and clone size are as listed in that table; D and trimming were resolved from the DNA. This table holds 200,000 to 250,000 clones, just under 90% found once. The V end lost 2 bases, the J end lost 1 base, and 12 bases lay between the germline ends. CDR3 length: 15 residues. Germline CDR1 is SGHDT and CDR2 is YYEEEE. Patients in Seattle were enrolled during active infection, then followed longitudinally.

The source is a man younger than 40 with COVID-19, enrolled during active disease. J is TRBJ1-1 and V is TRBV5-6; perhaps TRBD1 as D (6 bases). Input material: peripheral blood. The CDR3 sequence: CASSFAGAPNTEAFF. The CDR3 DNA is TGTGCCAGCAGCTTCGCGGGGGCTCCGAACACTGAAGCTTTCTTT.